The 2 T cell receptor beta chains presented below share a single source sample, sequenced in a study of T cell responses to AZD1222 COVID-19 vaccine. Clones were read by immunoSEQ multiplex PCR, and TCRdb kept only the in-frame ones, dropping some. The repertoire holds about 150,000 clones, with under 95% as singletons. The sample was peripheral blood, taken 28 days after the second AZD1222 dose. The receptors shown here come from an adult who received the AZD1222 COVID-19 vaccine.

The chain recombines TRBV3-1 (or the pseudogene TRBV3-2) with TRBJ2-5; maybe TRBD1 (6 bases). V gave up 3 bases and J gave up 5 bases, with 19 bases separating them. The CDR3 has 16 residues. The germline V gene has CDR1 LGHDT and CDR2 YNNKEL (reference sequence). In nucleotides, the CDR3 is TGTGCCAGCAGCCAGGCTGGGGGCGCCGGGCGGGAGACCCAGTACTTC. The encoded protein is CASSQAGGAGRETQYF.

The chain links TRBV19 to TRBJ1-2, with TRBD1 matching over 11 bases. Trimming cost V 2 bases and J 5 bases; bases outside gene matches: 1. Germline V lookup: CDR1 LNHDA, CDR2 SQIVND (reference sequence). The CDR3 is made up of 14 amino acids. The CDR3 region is CASSIRDRGYGYTF. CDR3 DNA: TGTGCCAGTAGTATACGGGACAGGGGGTATGGCTACACCTTC.